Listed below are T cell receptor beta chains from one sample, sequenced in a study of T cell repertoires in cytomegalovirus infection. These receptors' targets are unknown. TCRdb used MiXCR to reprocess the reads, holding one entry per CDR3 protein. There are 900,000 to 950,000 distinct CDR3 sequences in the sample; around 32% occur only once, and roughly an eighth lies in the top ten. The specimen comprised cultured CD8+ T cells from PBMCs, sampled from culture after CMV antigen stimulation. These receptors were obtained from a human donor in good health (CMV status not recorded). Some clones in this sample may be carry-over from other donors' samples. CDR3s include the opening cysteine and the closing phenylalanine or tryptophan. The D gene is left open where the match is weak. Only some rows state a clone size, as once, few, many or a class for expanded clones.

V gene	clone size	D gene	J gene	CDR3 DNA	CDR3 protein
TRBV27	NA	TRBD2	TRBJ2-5	TGTGCCAGCAGTTCTCCGGGACTAATGCGTGAGACCCAGTACTTC	CASSSPGLMRETQYF
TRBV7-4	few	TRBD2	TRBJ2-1	TGTGCCAGCAGCCCCCAGCGGGGGGGCGTGTGGGAGCAGTTCTTC	CASSPQRGGVWEQFF
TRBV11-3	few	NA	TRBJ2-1	TGTGCCAGCAGCTCCCCAGGGGCGCATTACAATGAGCAGTTCTTC	CASSSPGAHYNEQFF
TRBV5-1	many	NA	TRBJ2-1	TGCGCCAGCAGCTTTGGTCAGAATGAGCAGTTCTTC	CASSFGQNEQFF
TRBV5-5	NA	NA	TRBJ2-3	TGTGCCAGCAGCTTACAGGGGAGGTTTTCAGATACGCAGTATTTT	CASSLQGRFSDTQYF
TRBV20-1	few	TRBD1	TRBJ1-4	TGCAGTGCTAGAGATAGAGGGCCAGGGGGCCAGGAAAAACTGTTTTTT	CSARDRGPGGQEKLFF
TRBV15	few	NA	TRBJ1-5	TGTGCCACCAGCAGAGATCGAGGGAACAATCAGCCCCAGCATTTT	CATSRDRGNNQPQHF
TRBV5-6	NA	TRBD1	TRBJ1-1	TGTGCCAGCAGCCGAAACCGGGACAGGGACTACACTGAAGCTTTCTTT	CASSRNRDRDYTEAFF
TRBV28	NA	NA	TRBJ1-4	TGTGCCAGCAGGTCAAACTTGAGAGAAAAACTGTTTTTT	CASRSNLREKLFF
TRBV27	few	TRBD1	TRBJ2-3	TGTGCCAGCGGTATGGACAGGGCTACGCAGTATTTT	CASGMDRATQYF
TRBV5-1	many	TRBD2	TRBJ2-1	TGCGCCAGCAGCTTGGAAGCGGGGGGCTCCAATGAGCAGTTCTTC	CASSLEAGGSNEQFF
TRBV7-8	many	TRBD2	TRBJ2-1	TGTGCCAGCAGCCGAGGACTAGTCTACAATGAGCAGTTCTTC	CASSRGLVYNEQFF
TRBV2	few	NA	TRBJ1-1	TGTGCCAGCAGGGTTACAGGGTTGGAGGGGTACACTGAAGCTTTCTTT	CASRVTGLEGYTEAFF
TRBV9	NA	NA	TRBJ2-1	TGTGCCAGCAGCCGTGTCCCTGAAGGAGTATCCAATGAGCAGTTCTTC	CASSRVPEGVSNEQFF
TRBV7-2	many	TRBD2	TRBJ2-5	TGTGCCAGCAGCTCCAGGGGGATAGCGGGGGATGAGACCCAGTACTTC	CASSSRGIAGDETQYF
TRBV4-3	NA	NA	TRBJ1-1	TGCGCCAGCAGCCCCTTCGTAGGGGCGATGAACACTGAAGCTTTCTTT	CASSPFVGAMNTEAFF
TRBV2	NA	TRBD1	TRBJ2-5	TGTGCCAGCAGTGAACGGCCAGGGGGCCAGACCCAGTACTTC	CASSERPGGQTQYF
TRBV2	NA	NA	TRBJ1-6	TGTGCCAGCAGTGACGAGGAGTTAAGCTCCTATAATTCACCCCTCCACTTT	CASSDEELSSYNSPLHF
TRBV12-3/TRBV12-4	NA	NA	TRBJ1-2	TGTGCCAGCAGTTTAGTTACAGGGCCCCTCTATGGCTACACCTTC	CASSLVTGPLYGYTF
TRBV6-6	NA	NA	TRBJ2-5	TGTGCCAGCAGTTATGTACGGGACCAAGAGACCCAGTACTTC	CASSYVRDQETQYF
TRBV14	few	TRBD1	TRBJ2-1	TGTGCCAGCAGCCATGGACAGGGCCATGAGCAGTTCTTC	CASSHGQGHEQFF
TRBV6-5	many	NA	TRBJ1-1	TGTGCCAGCAGTTACGGGACGAACACTGAAGCTTTCTTT	CASSYGTNTEAFF
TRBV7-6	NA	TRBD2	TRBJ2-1	TGTGTCAGCAGCCCGGGGGGGGGACACTCCTACAATGAGCAGTTCTTC	CVSSPGGGHSYNEQFF
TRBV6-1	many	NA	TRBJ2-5	TGTGCCAGCAGCGCCATCAGGGGTCTCCAAGAGACCCAGTACTTC	CASSAIRGLQETQYF
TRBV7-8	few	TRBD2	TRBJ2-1	TGTGCCAGCTGTGCGGGGGTATACAATGAGCAGTTCTTC	CASCAGVYNEQFF
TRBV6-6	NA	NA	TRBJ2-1	TGTGCCAGCAGTTACGCCCCTATCCAGGTAACCTACAATGAGCAGTTCTTC	CASSYAPIQVTYNEQFF
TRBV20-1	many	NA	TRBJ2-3	TGCAGTGCCGGGGAGGCGCGGCAAGATACGCAGTATTTT	CSAGEARQDTQYF
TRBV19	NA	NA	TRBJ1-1	TGTGCCAGTAGTAGAGAAGACAGAGGCACTGAAGCTTTCTTT	CASSREDRGTEAFF
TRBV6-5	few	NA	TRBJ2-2	TGTGCCAGCAGTTATCTACTCGGGATTACCGGGGAGCTGTTTTTT	CASSYLLGITGELFF
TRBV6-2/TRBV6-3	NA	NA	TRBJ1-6	TGTGCCAGCAGTTACCCTCCGGCTGGTCCCCTCCACTTT	CASSYPPAGPLHF
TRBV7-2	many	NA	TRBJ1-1	TGTGCCAGCAGCCAGCGGGGGTGGACTGAAGCTTTCTTT	CASSQRGWTEAFF
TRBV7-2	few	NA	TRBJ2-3	TGTGCCAGCAGCTTCCGGGCGGCCCCCCCTGCAGATACGCAGTATTTT	CASSFRAAPPADTQYF
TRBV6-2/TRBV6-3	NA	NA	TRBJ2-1	TGTGCCAGCAGCCCTGTGTTGGCCCTGGATGAGCAGTTCTTC	CASSPVLALDEQFF
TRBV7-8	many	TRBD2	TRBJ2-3	TGTGCCAGCAGCCAGCGGGAGCGGGGGGCCCCCACAGATACGCAGTATTTT	CASSQRERGAPTDTQYF
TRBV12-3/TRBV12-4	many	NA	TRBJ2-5	TGTGCCAGCAGTTTGAAATTCGGGGCAGAGACCCAGTACTTC	CASSLKFGAETQYF
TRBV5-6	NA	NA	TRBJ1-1	TGTGCCAGCAGCCCGATGGGAGACATGAACACTGAAGCTTTCTTT	CASSPMGDMNTEAFF
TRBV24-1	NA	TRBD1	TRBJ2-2	TGTGCCACCAGTGCCACAGGGGGAAACACCGGGGAGCTGTTTTTT	CATSATGGNTGELFF
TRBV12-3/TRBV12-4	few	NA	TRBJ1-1	TGTGCCAGCAGCCCCCTAGGGGGAGGCACTGAAGCTTTCTTT	CASSPLGGGTEAFF
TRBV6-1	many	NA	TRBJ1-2	TGTGCCAGCAGCCAAGATACCCAGGGGAGCTATGGCTACACCTTC	CASSQDTQGSYGYTF
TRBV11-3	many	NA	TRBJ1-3	TGTGCCAGCAGCTTAGGCGGGAGCTCTGGAAACACCATATATTTT	CASSLGGSSGNTIYF
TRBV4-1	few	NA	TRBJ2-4	TGCGCCAGCAGCCACAAAGGGGGTGTGGACATTCAGTACTTC	CASSHKGGVDIQYF
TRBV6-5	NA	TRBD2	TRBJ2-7	TGTGCCAGCAGTTACTTCGGGGGGGGGGACGAGCAGTACTTC	CASSYFGGGDEQYF
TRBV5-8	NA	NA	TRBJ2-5	TGTGCCAGCAGCTTGGTGGCGACAGAACAAGAGACCCAGTACTTC	CASSLVATEQETQYF
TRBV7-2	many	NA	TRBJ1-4	TGTGCCAGCAGCCCGGAACCGGGCCCCAAATGGACTAATGAAAAACTGTTTTTT	CASSPEPGPKWTNEKLFF
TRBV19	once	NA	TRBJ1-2	TGTGCCAGTAGTATTCATGCGTACTATGGCTACACCTTC	CASSIHAYYGYTF
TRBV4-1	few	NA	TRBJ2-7	TGCGCCAGCAGCCAAGATTCGTCCGGGGATAGCTCCTACGAGCAGTACTTC	CASSQDSSGDSSYEQYF
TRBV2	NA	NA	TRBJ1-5	TGTGCCAGCAGTGATGACGGGCTCAATCAGCCCCAGCATTTT	CASSDDGLNQPQHF
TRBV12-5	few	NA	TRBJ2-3	TGTGCTAGTGGTTCCTCCTACGGCGAGGCCGCAGATACGCAGTATTTT	CASGSSYGEAADTQYF
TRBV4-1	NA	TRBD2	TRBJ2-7	TGCGCCAGCAGCCAAGGTAAAGGGGCTAGCGGTTTCTACGAGCAGTACTTC	CASSQGKGASGFYEQYF
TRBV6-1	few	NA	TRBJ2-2	TGTGCCAGCAGTGAAACCCCAACCGGGGAGCTGTTTTTT	CASSETPTGELFF
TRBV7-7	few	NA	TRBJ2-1	TGTGCTAGCAGCTTAGGGGCCCAACCGAATGAGCAGTTCTTC	CASSLGAQPNEQFF
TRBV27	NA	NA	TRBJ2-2	TGTGCCAGCAGTTTATTAGGTCGACACCCGAACACCGGGGAGCTGTTTTTT	CASSLLGRHPNTGELFF
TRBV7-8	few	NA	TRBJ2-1	TGTGCCAGCAGCTTTCTAGCTCTCTACAATGAGCAGTTCTTC	CASSFLALYNEQFF
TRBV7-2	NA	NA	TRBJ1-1	TGTGCCAGCAGCTCCCCCTCAGGTTTTCTCGACCACGCACAAGCTTTCTTT	CASSSPSGFLDHAQAFF
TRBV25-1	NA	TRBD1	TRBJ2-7	TGTGCCAGCAGTGACGCGGGACAGGGGGCTGTCGAGCAGTACTTC	CASSDAGQGAVEQYF